The 21 T cell receptor beta chains below come from one sample, sequenced in a study of vaccination effects on CD4 cells after COVID-19. Repertoires were generated with immunoSEQ multiplex PCR, while TCRdb's copy carries only in-frame clones and drops some. There are roughly 60,000 clones in the sample; about 69% occur only once, and 20% to 25% lies in the top ten. The antigens of these receptors remain unknown. Once cultured for 10 to 11 days, the cells underwent separation to obtain CD4+ T cells. The sample was CD4+ T cells from PBMCs cultured without peptide, taken before COVID-19 vaccination. The receptors shown here come from a human donor who had a prior SARS-CoV-2 infection.

The chain employs TRBV10-3 and TRBJ2-1, with 8 bases fitting TRBD2. The CDR3 spans 15 residues. Germline assignment: CDR1 ENHRY and CDR2 SYGVKD. J lost 5 bases, V lost 0 bases, and 3 bases had no gene match. The CDR3, as DNA: TGTGCCATCAGTGAGTCTCTACTAGCGGACAATGAGCAGTTCTTC. Encoded protein: CAISESLLADNEQFF.

Written as DNA, the CDR3 is TGTGCCAGTACCAGGACAGTTAACTATGGCTACACCTTC. Protein: CASTRTVNYGYTF. The chain combines TRBV19 with TRBJ1-2, with a tentative D call TRBD1 (6 bases). Germline CDR1 is LNHDA and CDR2 is SQIVND (reference sequence). Trimming took 7 bases from V and 1 from J, leaving 10 bases between them. The CDR3 extends over 13 amino acids.

The CDR3 DNA reads as TGTGCCAGCAGCTTAGGGGGGACTAGCGGGAGTGTGTACAATGAGCAGTTCTTC. It translates to CASSLGGTSGSVYNEQFF. The rearrangement links TRBV11-3 to TRBJ2-1, with TRBD2 matching over 14 bases. The CDR3 length is 18 residues. Unmatched junction bases numbered 6, after V lost 1 base and J lost 4 bases. From germline, CDR1 is SGHNT and CDR2 YENEEA.

The chain joins TRBV4-1 to TRBJ2-7; D remains ambiguous. Trimming took 0 bases from V and 2 from J, leaving 8 bases between them. The germline CDR1 and CDR2 sequences are MGHRA and YSYEKL. The CDR3 totals 14 residues. CDR3 sequence (DNA): TGCGCCAGCAGCCAAGAGGTTTACACCTACGAGCAGTACTTC. Protein sequence: CASSQEVYTYEQYF.

This clone has just one count. J is TRBJ2-7 and V is TRBV6-4; D assignment may be TRBD1 or TRBD2 (5 bases each). Per the germline V gene, CDR1 is MRHNA and CDR2 is SNTAGT. CDR3 length equals 14 residues. The V and J ends lost 5 bases and 0 bases respectively, with 11 bases between them. This CDR3 reads CASSTPGRSYEQYF. CDR3 sequence (DNA): TGTGCCAGCAGTACCCCGGGACGCTCCTACGAGCAGTACTTC.

The chain carries TRBV15 and TRBJ1-1, with 11 bases fitting TRBD1. The germline V gene encodes CDR1 LNHNV and CDR2 YYDKDF (reference sequence). V lost 4 bases, J lost 5 bases, and 3 bases stayed unmatched. The CDR3 contains 14 residues. This chain's CDR3 is CATSTGQGATEAFF. For the CDR3, the DNA is TGTGCCACCAGCACAGGACAGGGGGCAACTGAAGCTTTCTTT.

The genes are TRBV6-6 and TRBJ1-2; D remains unclear. The germline CDR1 and CDR2 sequences are MNHNY and SVGAGI (reference sequence). Trimming pared 2 bases from V and 6 bases from J, leaving 13 bases between. CDR3 length: 14 amino acids. The CDR3 DNA reads TGTGCCAGCAGTTACGGCCTCGGGGAGGATGGCTACACCTTC. Protein product: CASSYGLGEDGYTF.

The chain recombines TRBV5-1 with TRBJ2-1; 7 bases match TRBD2. J was trimmed by 6 bases and V by 0 bases; bases with no gene match: 9. This CDR3 region has 16 residues. CDR1 and CDR2 (germline): SGHRS, YFSETQ. In DNA form, the CDR3 reads TGCGCCAGCAGCTTGGTGGGCGGGAGTCGGGGCAATGAGCAGTTCTTC. Translated: CASSLVGGSRGNEQFF.

The V call is TRBV23-1, the J call TRBJ2-2; 7 nucleotides match TRBD2. TRBV23-1 carries the ORF label, with uncertain function. Germline trimming cut 0 bases from V and 1 base from J; bases unmatched to any gene: 2. CDR3 length: 16 amino acids. CDR3 bases: TGCGCCAGCAGTCAATCGGAGCGGGAGAACACCGGGGAGCTGTTTTTT. Translation: CASSQSERENTGELFF.

This chain joins TRBV11-2 and TRBJ2-6; 8 bases agree with TRBD1. The germline CDR1 and CDR2 sequences are SGHAT and FQNNGV. The J segment lost 4 bases and the V segment lost 5 bases, leaving 10 bases of the junction unmatched. The CDR3 loop spans 17 amino acids. The CDR3 is CASSNRETGVGANVLTF. CDR3 bases: TGTGCCAGCAGCAACAGAGAGACAGGGGTAGGGGCCAACGTCCTGACTTTC.

The chain employs TRBV5-1 and TRBJ1-1, with D tentatively TRBD1 (6 bases). CDR3 length: 15 residues. Germline CDR1 is SGHRS and CDR2 is YFSETQ. Trimming cost V 1 base and J 3 bases, with 13 bases left between them. The CDR3 DNA reads as TGCGCCAGCAGCTTGTTTCAGGGGAGCGACACTGAAGCTTTCTTT. Protein: CASSLFQGSDTEAFF.

Written as DNA, the CDR3 is TGTGCCAGCAGCTTATCCATCACATTTATTGGTCCTCGACCTAACTATGGCTACACCTTC. Amino acids: CASSLSITFIGPRPNYGYTF. The chain is built from TRBV7-3 and TRBJ1-2; D uncertain. With 2 bases removed from V and 0 bases from J, the gap between germline ends came to 25 bases. The CDR3 contains 20 residues. Germline V lookup: CDR1 SGHTA, CDR2 FQGTGA.

This clone has more than one count but fewer than ten. J is TRBJ2-3 and V is TRBV20-1, with TRBD1 identical over 7 bases. From germline, CDR1 is DFQATT and CDR2 SNEGSKA (reference sequence). After removal of 3 bases from V and 1 base from J, the junction contained 7 bases not matched to a gene. The length of the CDR3 is 15 residues. As DNA, the CDR3 is TGCAGTGCTAGTTATGAGGGGGCGGGCACAGATACGCAGTATTTT. It translates to CSASYEGAGTDTQYF.

Only a few counts were recorded for this clone. The CDR3 coding sequence is TGTGCCTGGAGCCCAAAGGTCATGCAGGGGGGAACCGTCAGCACAGATACGCAGTATTTT. It specifies CAWSPKVMQGGTVSTDTQYF. The chain joins TRBV30 to TRBJ2-3; a possible D gene is TRBD1 (7 bases). Per the germline V gene, CDR1 is GTSNPN and CDR2 is SVGIG (reference sequence). The CDR3 extends over 20 amino acids. Trimming pared 3 bases from V and 0 bases from J, leaving 28 bases between.

CDR3 in DNA: TGTGCCAGCAGCTTGTTTGGCAGAATGAACACTGAAGCTTTCTTT. Its translation: CASSLFGRMNTEAFF. The genes are TRBV5-4 and TRBJ1-1; the D is unclear. There are 15 residues in the CDR3. V dropped 1 base and J dropped 0 bases, with 10 bases sitting between them. Germline assignment: CDR1 SGHNT and CDR2 YYREEE (reference sequence).

V and J are TRBV7-3 and TRBJ2-1, with 10 bases aligning to TRBD2. V shed 5 bases and J 7 bases; nucleotides not matched to a gene: 11. This CDR3 spans 16 amino acids. Germline V gene lookup returns CDR1 SGHTA and CDR2 FQGTGA. The CDR3 sequence is CASSTSGGAARNEQFF. DNA of the CDR3: TGTGCCAGCAGCACCAGCGGGGGGGCGGCGCGGAATGAGCAGTTCTTC.

The gene calls are TRBV6-5 and TRBJ2-7, with D maybe TRBD2 (6 bases). This CDR3 comprises 14 residues. V was pared by 6 bases and J by 2 bases, with 14 bases between. Germline V gene data show CDR1 as MNHEY and CDR2 as SVGAGI. The CDR3 region has the DNA TGTGCCAGCAGCCCGGGACTCAGAACCTACGAGCAGTACTTC. It translates to CASSPGLRTYEQYF.

This rearrangement joins TRBV30 to TRBJ1-5; D remains unclear. The CDR3 is made up of 14 amino acids. In germline, CDR1 is GTSNPN, CDR2 SVGIG (reference sequence). V gave up 0 bases and J gave up 6 bases, with 12 bases separating them. The CDR3 is CAWSVLSVGQPQHF. The CDR3 nucleotides read TGTGCCTGGAGTGTACTGAGTGTCGGTCAGCCCCAGCATTTT. Together with reference TRBV30 and TRBJ1-5, the CDR3 gives the full variable domain: SQTIHQWPATLVQPVGSPLSLECTVEGTSNPNLYWYRQAAGRGLQLLFYSVGIGQISSEVPQNLSASRPQDRQFILSSKKLLLSDSGFYLCAWSVLSVGQPQHFGDGTRLSIL.

This clone was recorded a few times. CDR3 coding DNA: TGTGCCAGCAGCTACACCGACGGACGTAATTCACCCCTCCACTTT. Amino acids: CASSYTDGRNSPLHF. This chain uses TRBV2 with TRBJ1-6; D remains ambiguous. Germline lookup yields CDR1 SNHLY and CDR2 FYNNEI. The ends were cut back, 6 bases at V and 6 bases at J, with 15 bases in the middle. The length of the CDR3 is 15 residues.

The V gene is TRBV9, the J gene TRBJ1-1, with D uncertain. Germline CDR1 and CDR2: SGDLS and YYNGEE. Trimming removed 0 bases at V and 1 base at J, with 7 bases between. The CDR3 is 14 residues long. CDR3 sequence: CASSVGTANTEAFF. Here the CDR3 DNA reads TGTGCCAGCAGCGTAGGTACAGCGAACACTGAAGCTTTCTTT.

This clone was picked up one time. V is TRBV2 and J is TRBJ2-2; TRBD2 matches 10 bases. Germline V gene lookup returns CDR1 SNHLY and CDR2 FYNNEI. Trimming at V came to 4 bases and at J to 2 bases, leaving 4 bases not matched to a gene. CDR3 length: 16 amino acids. The CDR3 region is CASSVTSGVNTGELFF. The DNA for the CDR3 is TGTGCCAGCAGTGTAACTAGCGGGGTCAACACCGGGGAGCTGTTTTTT.